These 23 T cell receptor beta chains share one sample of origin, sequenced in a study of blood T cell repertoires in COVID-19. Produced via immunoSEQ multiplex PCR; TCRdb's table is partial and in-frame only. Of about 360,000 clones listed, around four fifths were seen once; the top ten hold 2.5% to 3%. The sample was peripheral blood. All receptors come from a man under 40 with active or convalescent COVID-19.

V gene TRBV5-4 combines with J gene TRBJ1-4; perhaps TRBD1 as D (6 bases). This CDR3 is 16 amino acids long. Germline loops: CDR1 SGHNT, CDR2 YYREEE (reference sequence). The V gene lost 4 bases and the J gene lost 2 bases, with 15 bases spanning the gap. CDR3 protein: CASSPGGPGTNEKLFF. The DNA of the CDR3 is TGTGCCAGCAGCCCCGGGGGGCCGGGTACTAATGAAAAACTGTTTTTT.

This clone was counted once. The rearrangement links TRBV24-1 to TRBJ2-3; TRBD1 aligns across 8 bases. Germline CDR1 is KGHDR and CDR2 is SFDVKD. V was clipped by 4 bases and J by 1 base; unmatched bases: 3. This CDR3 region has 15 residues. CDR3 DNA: TGTGCCACCAGTGACGCGGGACAGGGCACAGATACGCAGTATTTT. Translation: CATSDAGQGTDTQYF.

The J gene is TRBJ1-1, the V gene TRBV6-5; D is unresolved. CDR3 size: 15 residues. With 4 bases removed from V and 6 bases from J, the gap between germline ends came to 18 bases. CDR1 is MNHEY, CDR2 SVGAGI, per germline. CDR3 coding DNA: TGTGCCAGCAGTTCCGGACCGAAGGGAGTCCCTGAAGCTTTCTTT. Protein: CASSSGPKGVPEAFF.

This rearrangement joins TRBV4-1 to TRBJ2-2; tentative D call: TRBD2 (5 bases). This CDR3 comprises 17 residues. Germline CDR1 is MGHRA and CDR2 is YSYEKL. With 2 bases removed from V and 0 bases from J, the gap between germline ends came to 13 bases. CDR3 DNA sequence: TGCGCCAGCAGCCAACATTATCGGGGAGCGAACACCGGGGAGCTGTTTTTT. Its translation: CASSQHYRGANTGELFF.

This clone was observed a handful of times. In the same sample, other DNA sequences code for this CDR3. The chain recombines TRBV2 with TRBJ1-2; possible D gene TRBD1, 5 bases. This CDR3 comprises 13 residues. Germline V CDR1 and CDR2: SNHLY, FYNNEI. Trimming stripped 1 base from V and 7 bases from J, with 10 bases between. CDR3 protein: CASSEGRGGGYTF. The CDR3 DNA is TGTGCCAGCAGTGAAGGTCGGGGGGGTGGCTACACCTTC.

The chain's CDR3 is CASSPTGYGNTIYF. DNA for the CDR3: TGTGCCAGCAGCCCCACAGGGTACGGAAACACCATATATTTT. The chain links TRBV7-2 to TRBJ1-3; D possibly corresponds to TRBD1 (6 bases). Trimming removed 5 bases at V and 4 bases at J, with 12 bases between. Germline V lookup: CDR1 SGHTA, CDR2 FQGNSA. The CDR3 length is 14 residues.

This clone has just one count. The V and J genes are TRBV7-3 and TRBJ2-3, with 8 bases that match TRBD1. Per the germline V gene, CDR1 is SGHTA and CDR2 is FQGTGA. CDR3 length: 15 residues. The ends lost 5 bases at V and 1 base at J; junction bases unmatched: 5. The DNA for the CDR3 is TGTGCCAGCAGCCTTATGGGACAGGGCACAGATACGCAGTATTTT. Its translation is CASSLMGQGTDTQYF.

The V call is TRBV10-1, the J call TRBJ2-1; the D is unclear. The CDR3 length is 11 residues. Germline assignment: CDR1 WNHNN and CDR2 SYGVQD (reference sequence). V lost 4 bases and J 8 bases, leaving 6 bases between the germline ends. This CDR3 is CASSGTYEQFF. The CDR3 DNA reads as TGCGCCAGCAGTGGCACATATGAGCAGTTCTTC.

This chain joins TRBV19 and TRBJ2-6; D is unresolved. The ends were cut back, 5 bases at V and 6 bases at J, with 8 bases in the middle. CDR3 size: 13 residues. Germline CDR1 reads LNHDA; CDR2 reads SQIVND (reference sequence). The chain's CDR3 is CASSQQMANVLTF. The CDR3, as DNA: TGTGCCAGTAGTCAACAGATGGCCAACGTCCTGACTTTC.

The CDR3 reads CASNPGEGAWTSGKPGELFF. CDR3 DNA sequence: TGCGCCAGCAACCCCGGAGAGGGGGCTTGGACTAGCGGGAAACCCGGGGAGCTGTTTTTT. This chain joins TRBV10-1 and TRBJ2-2, with TRBD2 matching over 12 bases. The CDR3 covers 20 residues. Per the germline V gene, CDR1 is WNHNN and CDR2 is SYGVQD (reference sequence). Trimming removed 7 bases from V and 6 bases from J; junction bases left unmatched: 21.

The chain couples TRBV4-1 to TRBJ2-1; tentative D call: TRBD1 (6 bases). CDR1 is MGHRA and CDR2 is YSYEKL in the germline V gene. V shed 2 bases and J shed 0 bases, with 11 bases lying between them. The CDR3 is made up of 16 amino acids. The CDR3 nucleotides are TGCGCCAGCAGCCAAAGGGACACTAACTCCTACAATGAGCAGTTCTTC. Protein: CASSQRDTNSYNEQFF.

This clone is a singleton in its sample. CDR3 residues: CASSLAGGAGQPQHF. The CDR3 DNA is TGTGCCAGCAGCCTAGCAGGGGGAGCGGGTCAGCCCCAGCATTTT. This chain connects TRBV7-3 to TRBJ1-5, with TRBD1 identical over 7 bases. Looked up from germline, CDR1 is SGHTA and CDR2 is FQGTGA. CDR3 length equals 15 residues. V dropped 5 bases and J dropped 6; count of bases not matched to a gene: 10.

CDR3 bases: TGTGCCAGCAGTTTGGGCTGGGGACCTAGCGGGGGAGAGAATACAGATACGCAGTATTTT. The encoded protein is CASSLGWGPSGGENTDTQYF. This chain joins TRBV27 and TRBJ2-3; 10 positions agree with TRBD2. The CDR3 totals 20 residues. With V trimmed by 3 bases and J by 3 bases, 18 bases remained unmatched. Germline loops: CDR1 MNHEY, CDR2 SMNVEV (reference sequence).

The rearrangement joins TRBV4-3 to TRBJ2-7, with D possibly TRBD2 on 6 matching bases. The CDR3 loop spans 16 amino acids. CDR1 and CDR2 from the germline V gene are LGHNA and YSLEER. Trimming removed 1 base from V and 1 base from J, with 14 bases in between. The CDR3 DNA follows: TGCGCCAGCAGCCAAGCCTTGTTCGGGAGTTCCTACGAGCAGTACTTC. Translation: CASSQALFGSSYEQYF.

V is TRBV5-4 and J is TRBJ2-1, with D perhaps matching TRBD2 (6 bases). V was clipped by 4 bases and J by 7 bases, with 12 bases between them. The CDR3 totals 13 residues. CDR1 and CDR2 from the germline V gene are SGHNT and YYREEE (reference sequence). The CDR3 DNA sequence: TGTGCCAGCAGCGTCTCGACTAGTAATGAGCAGTTCTTC. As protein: CASSVSTSNEQFF.

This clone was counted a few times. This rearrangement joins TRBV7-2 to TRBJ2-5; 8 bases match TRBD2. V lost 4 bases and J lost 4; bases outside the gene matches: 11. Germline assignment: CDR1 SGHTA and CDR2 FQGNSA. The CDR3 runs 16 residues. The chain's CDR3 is CASSSISGARGETQYF. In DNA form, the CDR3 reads TGTGCCAGCAGCTCTATTAGCGGGGCCCGGGGAGAGACCCAGTACTTC.

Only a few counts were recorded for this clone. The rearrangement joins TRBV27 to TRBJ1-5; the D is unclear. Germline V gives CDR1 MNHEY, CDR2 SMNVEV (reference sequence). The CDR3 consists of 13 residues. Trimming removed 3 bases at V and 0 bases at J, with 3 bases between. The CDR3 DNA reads TGTGCCAGCAGTTTGAGTAGCAATCAGCCCCAGCATTTT. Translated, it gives CASSLSSNQPQHF.

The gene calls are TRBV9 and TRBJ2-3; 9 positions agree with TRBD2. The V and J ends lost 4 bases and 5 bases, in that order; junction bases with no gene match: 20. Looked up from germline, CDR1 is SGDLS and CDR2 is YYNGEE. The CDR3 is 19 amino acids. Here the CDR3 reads CASSRTGSGGRRELDTQYF. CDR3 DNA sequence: TGTGCCAGCAGCCGTACGGGGAGCGGGGGGAGAAGGGAACTAGATACGCAGTATTTT.

The CDR3 sequence: CSARVGTEAFF. In DNA form, the CDR3 reads TGCAGTGCCAGGGTTGGCACTGAAGCTTTCTTT. The chain is built from TRBV20-1 and TRBJ1-1; D may be TRBD1 (5 bases). V was cut by 6 bases and J by 4 bases, with 9 bases left in between. Germline V CDR1 and CDR2: DFQATT, SNEGSKA (reference sequence). This CDR3 is 11 amino acids long.

Here the CDR3 reads CASSQGLPAGNTIYF. CDR3 nucleotide sequence: TGTGCCAGCAGCCAGGGGTTGCCGGCTGGAAACACCATATATTTT. V is TRBV7-9 and J is TRBJ1-3; the D gene is possibly TRBD1 (6 bases). CDR1 and CDR2 from the germline V gene are SEHNR and FQNEAQ (reference sequence). This CDR3 has 15 residues. Deletions cut 5 bases from V and 2 bases from J, with 13 bases between.

The CDR3 region is CASSVTGRRDEQFF. The DNA for the CDR3 is TGTGCCAGCAGCGTAACCGGGAGAAGGGATGAGCAGTTCTTC. The chain joins TRBV9 to TRBJ2-1; the D gene is possibly TRBD2 (6 bases). V was shortened by 1 base and J by 8 bases, with 13 bases between the two germline ends. Germline CDR1 is SGDLS and CDR2 is YYNGEE. The CDR3 runs to 14 residues.

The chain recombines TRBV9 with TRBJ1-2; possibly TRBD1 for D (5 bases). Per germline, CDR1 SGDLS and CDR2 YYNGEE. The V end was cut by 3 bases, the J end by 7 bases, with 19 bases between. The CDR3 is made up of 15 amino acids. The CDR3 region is CASSAYPGSIGGYTF. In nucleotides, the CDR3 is TGTGCCAGCAGCGCCTACCCAGGGTCGATAGGTGGCTACACCTTC.

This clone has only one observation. The CDR3 here is CASSLQVRGPGGPYEQYF. The CDR3 DNA follows: TGTGCCAGCAGCTTACAGGTTCGGGGGCCGGGGGGGCCCTACGAGCAGTACTTC. V usage is TRBV7-2 and J usage is TRBJ2-7; 8 bases align to TRBD2. Germline CDR1 is SGHTA and CDR2 is FQGNSA. The CDR3 runs to 18 residues. J lost 2 bases, V lost 2 bases, and 14 bases had no gene match. The variable domain in full, with the rest retrieved from reference TRBV7-2 and TRBJ2-7, is GAGVSQSPSNKVTEKGKDVELRCDPISGHTALYWYRQSLGQGLEFLIYFQGNSAPDKSGLPSDRFSAERTGGSVSTLTIQRTQQEDSAVYLCASSLQVRGPGGPYEQYFGPGTRLTVT.